A selection of T cell receptor beta chains follows, all from one sample in a study of T cell responses to AZD1222 COVID-19 vaccine. The method was immunoSEQ multiplex PCR; TCRdb's version includes in-frame clones alone and lacks a portion of them. This table has around 140,000 clones, 93% appearing once. Sample: peripheral blood, taken on day 0 of AZD1222 vaccination. The source of these receptors is an adult in good health. CDR3s include the opening cysteine and the closing phenylalanine or tryptophan. D genes are given only for firm matches. A clone size is listed for some rows: how often the clone was seen (once, few, many), or a class if it is expanded.

NA,TRBJ2-3,TRBV3-1/TRBV3-2,NA,CASSPGQQPVTDTQYF,TGTGCCAGCAGCCCTGGACAGCAACCCGTCACAGATACGCAGTATTTT
NA,TRBJ1-5,TRBV27,NA,CASSQASNQPQHF,TGTGCCAGCAGTCAGGCTAGCAATCAGCCCCAGCATTTT
NA,TRBJ1-1,TRBV11-1,NA,CASSLRNTEAFF,TGTGCCAGCAGCTTAAGGAACACTGAAGCTTTCTTT
NA,TRBJ2-1,TRBV19,NA,CASSIQGSDEQFF,TGTGCCAGTAGTATTCAGGGATCGGATGAGCAGTTCTTC
NA,TRBJ2-1,TRBV2,NA,CASSETTTGSYNEQFF,TGTGCCAGCAGTGAGACGACGACAGGATCCTACAATGAGCAGTTCTTC
NA,TRBJ1-1,TRBV6-1,medium-sized,CASSEANRGEAFF,TGTGCCAGCAGTGAAGCGAATCGGGGGGAAGCTTTCTTT
NA,TRBJ1-2,TRBV11-2,NA,CASSPSPGGYGYTF,TGTGCCAGCAGCCCTTCTCCGGGCGGATATGGCTACACCTTC
TRBD2,TRBJ2-7,TRBV7-2,NA,CASSFLAGGLYEQYF,TGTGCCAGCAGCTTCCTAGCGGGGGGGCTCTACGAGCAGTACTTC
NA,TRBJ1-3,TRBV10-3,NA,CAITGLLSGNTIYF,TGTGCCATCACAGGGCTTCTGTCTGGAAACACCATATATTTT
NA,TRBJ1-5,TRBV7-8,NA,CASSTIMAGGNQPQHF,TGTGCCAGCAGCACGATCATGGCGGGGGGCAATCAGCCCCAGCATTTT
NA,TRBJ1-2,TRBV5-8,NA,CASSLTGHYGYTF,TGTGCCAGCAGCCTTACAGGCCACTATGGCTACACCTTC
NA,TRBJ2-1,TRBV3-1/TRBV3-2,NA,CASSQERGNYNEQFF,TGTGCCAGCAGCCAAGAGAGGGGAAATTACAATGAGCAGTTCTTC
NA,TRBJ2-1,TRBV3-1/TRBV3-2,NA,CASSERLGYVQFF,TGTGCCAGCAGCGAGAGGTTAGGGTACGTGCAGTTCTTC
TRBD1,TRBJ2-7,TRBV10-3,NA,CAISVTGTGAYEQYF,TGTGCCATCAGTGTTACCGGGACAGGGGCCTACGAGCAGTACTTC
NA,TRBJ1-1,TRBV2,NA,CASSVLTTNTEAFF,TGTGCCAGCAGTGTGCTGACAACGAACACTGAAGCTTTCTTT
NA,TRBJ2-3,TRBV2,NA,CASGGENSGLDTQYF,TGTGCCAGCGGAGGGGAGAATAGCGGTTTAGATACGCAGTATTTT